The 27 T cell receptor beta chains given below trace back to one sample, sequenced in a study of Ad26.COV2.S vaccination and SARS-CoV-2 variants. Using immunoSEQ multiplex PCR, the repertoire was profiled, and TCRdb retains in-frame clones only, with some absent. The sample carries hundreds of thousands of clones, 87% recorded once. Treatment reported: around 19 received Ad26.COV2.S at low or high dose, single or two shots; 5 received placebo; per-sample allocation not given. Sample collection was performed on day 63 after the first vaccine or placebo injection. This sample comprised peripheral blood, obtained in a trial of Ad26.COV2.S vaccine versus placebo. All receptors derive from a person between 18 and 65 years old who received the Ad26.COV2.S COVID-19 vaccine or a placebo.

This clone was detected once. The V call is TRBV7-8, the J call TRBJ2-1, with 12 nucleotides matching TRBD2. This CDR3 has 16 amino acids. The V and J ends lost 4 bases and 3 bases, in that order; junction bases with no gene match: 4. From germline, CDR1 is SGHVS and CDR2 FQNEAQ. This chain's CDR3 is CASSSRTSGDYNEQFF. DNA of the CDR3: TGTGCCAGCAGCTCCCGGACTAGCGGGGACTACAATGAGCAGTTCTTC.

The chain carries TRBV7-2 and TRBJ2-3; TRBD2 aligns across 12 bases. The ends lost 5 bases at V and 0 bases at J; junction bases unmatched: 6. This CDR3 contains 17 residues. The germline CDR1 and CDR2 sequences are SGHTA and FQGNSA. In DNA, the CDR3 is TGTGCCAGCAGCACCTGGACTAGCGGGATTAGCACAGATACGCAGTATTTT. Protein: CASSTWTSGISTDTQYF.

The chain joins TRBV3-1 (or the pseudogene TRBV3-2) to TRBJ1-2, with unresolved D. Trimming removed 4 bases at V and 1 base at J, with 10 bases between. The germline V gene has CDR1 LGHDT and CDR2 YNNKEL (reference sequence). The CDR3 extends over 14 amino acids. DNA for the CDR3: TGTGCCAGCAGCCCCCGGACGGTTAACTATGGCTACACCTTC. The encoded protein is CASSPRTVNYGYTF.

The genes are TRBV2 and TRBJ2-5; 7 nucleotides agree with TRBD1. Unmatched junction bases numbered 5, after V lost 6 bases and J lost 1 base. CDR3 length equals 14 residues. Germline-derived CDR1 and CDR2 are SNHLY and FYNNEI. DNA of the CDR3: TGTGCCAGCAGCGATGGGACAGCCCAAGAGACCCAGTACTTC. Translating gives CASSDGTAQETQYF.

The genes are TRBV30 and TRBJ1-2, with D perhaps matching TRBD1 (5 bases). Germline V gene lookup returns CDR1 GTSNPN and CDR2 SVGIG (reference sequence). The CDR3 has 14 amino acids. Between the trimmed V and J ends, which lost 3 bases and 5 bases, there was a span of 16 bases. This chain's CDR3 is CAWRWGGGRYGYTF. The CDR3 DNA is TGTGCCTGGAGATGGGGGGGAGGTCGGTATGGCTACACCTTC.

The V and J genes are TRBV4-3 and TRBJ2-2, with a possible D match to TRBD2 (5 bases). Germline CDR1 and CDR2: LGHNA and YSLEER. This CDR3 contains 17 residues. With 1 base removed from V and 5 bases from J, the gap between germline ends came to 17 bases. CDR3 in amino acids: CASSQGWVGVSTGELFF. The CDR3 bases are TGCGCCAGCAGCCAAGGGTGGGTGGGAGTATCAACCGGGGAGCTGTTTTTT.

The V call is TRBV7-2, the J call TRBJ2-7; perhaps TRBD2 as D (5 bases). Germline V gene data show CDR1 as SGHTA and CDR2 as FQGNSA. The CDR3 runs to 14 residues. V shed 1 base and J shed 1 base, with 8 bases lying between them. For the CDR3, the DNA is TGTGCCAGCAGCTTAGGCAGGAGGTCCTACGAGCAGTACTTC. Amino acid sequence: CASSLGRRSYEQYF.

The rearrangement uses TRBV9 and TRBJ1-5; 10 bases line up with TRBD1. Germline CDR1 SGDLS, CDR2 YYNGEE. V dropped 4 bases and J dropped 5; count of bases not matched to a gene: 9. The CDR3 covers 16 residues. The CDR3 reads CASSPRIGTGDQPQHF. The CDR3 coding sequence is TGTGCCAGCAGCCCAAGGATCGGGACAGGGGATCAGCCCCAGCATTTT.

This clone was detected once. The V call is TRBV6-2 or TRBV6-3, the J call TRBJ2-1; possible D gene TRBD2, 6 bases. In germline, CDR1 is MNHEY, CDR2 SVGEGT. The CDR3 totals 17 residues. V was pared by 6 bases and J by 2 bases, with 20 bases between. The CDR3 nucleotides are TGTGCCAGCAGCCGCCCCCCCGGGGGTGGTACCTACAATGAGCAGTTCTTC. This gives the protein CASSRPPGGGTYNEQFF.

The V and J genes are TRBV28 and TRBJ2-7; D tentatively reads TRBD1 or TRBD2 (5 bases each). V dropped 6 bases and J dropped 1 base, with 16 bases sitting between them. Germline-derived CDR1 and CDR2 are MDHEN and SYDVKM. This CDR3 spans 15 amino acids. Here the CDR3 reads CASSTVGDASYEQYF. As DNA, the CDR3 is TGTGCCAGCAGCACCGTGGGGGACGCATCCTACGAGCAGTACTTC. The full variable domain, in which reference TRBV28 and TRBJ2-7 provide the parts outside the CDR3, is DVKVTQSSRYLVKRTGEKVFLECVQDMDHENMFWYRQDPGLGLRLIYFSYDVKMKEKGDIPEGYSVSREKKERFSLILESASTNQTSMYLCASSTVGDASYEQYFGPGTRLTVT.

The chain links TRBV5-4 to TRBJ2-2; TRBD2 agrees at 8 bases. CDR3 length: 15 residues. After removal of 1 base from V and 7 bases from J, the junction contained 6 bases not matched to a gene. CDR1 SGHNT and CDR2 YYREEE come from the germline V gene (reference sequence). The CDR3 reads CASSLKAGVIGELFF. CDR3 coding DNA: TGTGCCAGCAGCTTGAAAGCGGGAGTTATCGGGGAGCTGTTTTTT. Full variable domain (missing parts from reference TRBV5-4 and TRBJ2-2): ETGVTQSPTHLIKTRGQQVTLRCSSQSGHNTVSWYQQALGQGPQFIFQYYREEENGRGNFPPRFSGLQFPNYSSELNVNALELDDSALYLCASSLKAGVIGELFFGEGSRLTVL.

The rearrangement joins TRBV4-1 to TRBJ2-3; 7 nucleotides line up with TRBD2. Germline V gives CDR1 MGHRA, CDR2 YSYEKL. CDR3 length: 14 residues. Unmatched junction bases numbered 3, after V lost 3 bases and J lost 3 bases. The CDR3 protein is CASSHNSGTDTQYF. In DNA form, the CDR3 reads TGCGCCAGCAGCCATAATAGCGGGACAGATACGCAGTATTTT.

This clone appeared once. This chain connects TRBV6-6 to TRBJ2-7; 7 nucleotides match TRBD2. CDR1 is MNHNY and CDR2 is SVGAGI in the germline V gene (reference sequence). The CDR3 extends over 14 amino acids. The junction had 4 bases not matched to a gene; V was cut back by 0 bases and J by 5 bases. The CDR3 sequence: CASSYSGRGNEQYF. CDR3 DNA sequence: TGTGCCAGCAGTTACTCGGGGCGGGGGAACGAGCAGTACTTC.

The chain couples TRBV5-5 to TRBJ1-2; possibly TRBD1 for D (6 bases). Deletions cut 0 bases from V and 6 bases from J, with 12 bases between. CDR1 is SGHKS, CDR2 YYEKEE, per germline (reference sequence). This CDR3 comprises 14 residues. CDR3 DNA sequence: TGTGCCAGCAGCTTGGTCACAGGGATAGATGGCTACACCTTC. Protein: CASSLVTGIDGYTF.

This clone was seen only once. This sequence joins TRBV7-6 and TRBJ1-6; the D is unclear. Trimming removed 4 bases at V and 7 bases at J, with 14 bases between. The CDR3 has 15 residues. Per germline, CDR1 SGHVS and CDR2 FNYEAQ. The CDR3 DNA is TGTGCCAGCAGCTCCTTGGGAGGGAGAAATTCACCCCTCCACTTT. It specifies CASSSLGGRNSPLHF.

The chain has TRBV3-1 (or the pseudogene TRBV3-2) and TRBJ2-7; 9 bases are shared with TRBD1. From germline, CDR1 is LGHDT and CDR2 YNNKEL (reference sequence). Trimming took 1 base from V and 0 from J; bases not matched to a gene: 10. The CDR3 totals 18 residues. The DNA for the CDR3 is TGTGCCAGCAGCCAAGGTTACAGGGGGCAAAAGAGCTCCTACGAGCAGTACTTC. It codes for CASSQGYRGQKSSYEQYF.

This clone came up once. This sequence joins TRBV7-2 and TRBJ1-3, with D possibly TRBD1 on 6 matching bases. V was pared by 1 base and J by 4 bases, with 11 bases between. The germline gives CDR1 SGHTA, CDR2 FQGNSA. The CDR3 sequence is 15 residues long. CDR3 in amino acids: CASSLVGAEGNTIYF. The CDR3 region has the DNA TGTGCCAGCAGCTTAGTGGGGGCGGAAGGAAACACCATATATTTT.

The chain employs TRBV12-3 or TRBV12-4 and TRBJ1-1, with unresolved D. The V end was cut by 1 base, the J end by 1 base, with 4 bases between. There are 13 residues in the CDR3. CDR3 coding DNA: TGTGCCAGCAGTTTAGTGGCGAACACTGAAGCTTTCTTT. This encodes CASSLVANTEAFF.

The gene calls are TRBV5-4 and TRBJ2-1, with D unclear. The CDR3 runs 14 residues. Germline V lookup: CDR1 SGHNT, CDR2 YYREEE (reference sequence). V was shortened by 4 bases and J by 5 bases, with 13 bases between the two germline ends. CDR3 sequence: CASSPDVGNNEQFF. CDR3 sequence (DNA): TGTGCCAGCAGCCCCGATGTGGGGAACAATGAGCAGTTCTTC.

This chain joins TRBV19 and TRBJ1-1, with a possible D match to TRBD1 (5 bases). Germline lookup yields CDR1 LNHDA and CDR2 SQIVND (reference sequence). The CDR3 totals 15 residues. With 5 bases removed from V and 1 base from J, the gap between germline ends came to 14 bases. The CDR3 region is CASSHPRTGNTEAFF. CDR3 coding DNA: TGTGCCAGTAGTCACCCCCGAACAGGGAACACTGAAGCTTTCTTT.

The CDR3 DNA follows: TGTGCCAGCAGCTTAGGCCAGTGGGGGGTGTCTTTCTTT. This codes for CASSLGQWGVSFF. The chain uses TRBV7-9 and TRBJ1-1, with D perhaps TRBD1 (5 bases). The CDR3 length is 13 residues. Germline V gene data show CDR1 as SEHNR and CDR2 as FQNEAQ (reference sequence). Trimming stripped 1 base from V and 12 bases from J, with 15 bases between.

This rearrangement joins TRBV3-1 (or the pseudogene TRBV3-2) to TRBJ2-2, with unresolved D. The V and J ends lost 1 base and 6 bases respectively, with 12 bases between them. Germline CDR1 and CDR2: LGHDT and YNNKEL (reference sequence). The CDR3 totals 15 residues. The CDR3 coding sequence is TGTGCCAGCAGCCAAGGTCTACTTAACTCCGGGGAGCTGTTTTTT. It specifies CASSQGLLNSGELFF.

The V call is TRBV30, the J call TRBJ1-1; possible D gene TRBD1, 6 bases. In germline, CDR1 is GTSNPN, CDR2 SVGIG (reference sequence). The germline V and J ends were trimmed by 5 bases and 2 bases, with 12 bases remaining between them. The length of the CDR3 is 13 residues. CDR3 sequence (DNA): TGTGCCTGGGCGGACAGTTTAAACACTGAAGCTTTCTTT. As protein: CAWADSLNTEAFF.

The chain is built from TRBV6-6 and TRBJ2-1; TRBD1 is a possible D gene (6 bases). This CDR3 has 12 amino acids. The germline V and J ends were trimmed by 4 bases and 13 bases, with 14 bases remaining between them. Germline CDR1 MNHNY, CDR2 SVGAGI (reference sequence). The CDR3 DNA follows: TGTGCCAGCAGTTTATTAGAGACAGGACAGTTCTTC. It yields the protein CASSLLETGQFF.

This chain joins TRBV9 and TRBJ2-2; TRBD1 matches at 7 bases. This CDR3 has 16 amino acids. The germline gives CDR1 SGDLS, CDR2 YYNGEE. Losses at the gene ends were 1 base for V and 1 base for J; bases not matched to a gene: 4. CDR3 amino acids: CASSVTGVGNTGELFF. The CDR3, as DNA: TGTGCCAGCAGCGTAACAGGGGTTGGGAACACCGGGGAGCTGTTTTTT. Complete variable domain (other parts from reference TRBV9 and TRBJ2-2): DSGVTQTPKHLITATGQRVTLRCSPRSGDLSVYWYQQSLDQGLQFLIQYYNGEERAKGNILERFSAQQFPDLHSELNLSSLELGDSALYFCASSVTGVGNTGELFFGEGSRLTVL.

The DNA of the CDR3 is TGTGCCAGCAGGTGGGCAGAAGGCTACACCTTC. This translates into CASRWAEGYTF. The chain has TRBV2 and TRBJ1-2; no firm D call. This CDR3 is built from 11 residues. Per the germline V gene, CDR1 is SNHLY and CDR2 is FYNNEI. V was pared by 6 bases and J by 8 bases, with 10 bases between.

This clone was found a few times. This rearrangement joins TRBV12-3 or TRBV12-4 to TRBJ1-2, with D unclear. V was pared by 5 bases and J by 0 bases, with 4 bases between. The CDR3 loop spans 12 amino acids. DNA of the CDR3: TGTGCCAGCAGTGCCTCTAACTATGGCTACACCTTC. Translating gives CASSASNYGYTF.